The 15 T cell receptor beta chains given below trace back to one sample, sequenced in a study of Graves' ophthalmopathy and Graves' hyperthyroidism. Amplified material comprised TCR beta CDR3 regions derived from RNA transcripts. Scientists carried out first-round RT-PCR using HTBI primers and then a second-round multiplex PCR. Via MiXCR, TCRdb re-called the multiplex PCR reads, giving one row per CDR3 protein. The repertoire includes around 1,000,000 distinct CDR3 sequences, approximately 35% of them detected once, and around 10% sits in the top ten. The sample consisted of peripheral blood or thyroid tissue (not recorded which). Receptors originate from an adult man with Graves' hyperthyroidism.

This clonotype was counted at least ten times. The chain carries TRBV7-6 and TRBJ1-5; 9 positions agree with TRBD1. V dropped 5 bases and J dropped 7; count of bases not matched to a gene: 9. The germline gives CDR1 SGHVS, CDR2 FNYEAQ. CDR3 length equals 15 residues. As DNA, the CDR3 is TGTGCCAGCAGCCCGGGACAGGGAGGCGGGCAGCCCCAGCATTTT. This encodes CASSPGQGGGQPQHF. The variable domain in full, with the rest retrieved from reference TRBV7-6 and TRBJ1-5, is GAGVSQSPRYKVTKRGQDVALRCDPISGHVSLYWYRQALGQGPEFLTYFNYEAQQDKSGLPNDRFSAERPEGSISTLTIQRTEQRDSAMYRCASSPGQGGGQPQHFGDGTRLSIL.

This clonotype appeared a single time. One end of the junction varies from germline; a read error may be responsible. The rearrangement uses TRBV20-1 and TRBJ2-5; TRBD1 might be the D (6 bases). The germline gives CDR1 DFQATT, CDR2 SNEGSKA (reference sequence). The CDR3 is 16 residues long. CDR3 protein: CSARVLGGAAPESQYF. The CDR3 coding sequence is TGCAGTGCTAGAGTCTTAGGGGGAGCCGCCCCAGAGTCCCAGTACTTC.

The chain links TRBV5-1 to TRBJ1-5, with 7 bases that match TRBD1. The CDR3 extends over 16 amino acids. V shed 4 bases and J 0 bases; nucleotides not matched to a gene: 7. Germline CDR1 SGHRS, CDR2 YFSETQ. CDR3 loop: CASSPGQDPSNQPQHF. The CDR3 bases are TGCGCCAGCAGCCCCGGACAGGACCCTAGCAATCAGCCCCAGCATTTT. Full variable domain (outside the CDR3, taken from reference TRBV5-1 and TRBJ1-5): KAGVTQTPRYLIKTRGQQVTLSCSPISGHRSVSWYQQTPGQGLQFLFEYFSETQRNKGNFPGRFSGRQFSNSRSEMNVSTLELGDSALYLCASSPGQDPSNQPQHFGDGTRLSIL.

This clonotype was counted many times. The J gene is TRBJ1-6, the V gene TRBV19; perhaps TRBD1 as D (6 bases). CDR3 length: 14 amino acids. V was trimmed by 7 bases and J by 9 bases, leaving 16 bases between them. From germline, CDR1 is LNHDA and CDR2 SQIVND (reference sequence). The CDR3 is CASTGTGFGSPLHF. The CDR3 region has the DNA TGTGCCAGTACCGGAACAGGGTTTGGTTCACCCCTCCACTTT.

The chain employs TRBV2 and TRBJ2-5, with a tentative D call TRBD1 (6 bases). The CDR3 contains 14 residues. Trimming took off 7 bases at V and 5 bases at J, with 17 bases between the two ends. Germline loops: CDR1 SNHLY, CDR2 FYNNEI. Here the CDR3 DNA reads TGTGCCAGCACTCGGGTGGGACAAATGGAGACCCAGTACTTC. This translates into CASTRVGQMETQYF.

This clonotype was recorded at least ten times. The rearrangement joins TRBV20-1 to TRBJ2-2; 8 bases are shared with TRBD1. The germline V gene encodes CDR1 DFQATT and CDR2 SNEGSKA (reference sequence). V was pared by 6 bases and J by 6 bases, with 9 bases of the junction left unmatched. The CDR3 totals 14 residues. The CDR3 DNA follows: TGCAGTGCCCGGGGGCAGGGGGCTTCCGGGGAGCTGTTTTTT. This encodes CSARGQGASGELFF.

This clonotype showed up just a few times. At one of its ends the junction is not consistent with the germline gene, which may arise from a read error. The V and J genes are TRBV12-3 or TRBV12-4 and TRBJ1-6; D call uncertain. This CDR3 has 14 residues. CDR3 residues: CASSLALRGSPLHF. The CDR3 bases are TGTGCCAGCAGCTTAGCGCTGAGAGGTTCACCCCTCCACTTT.

This clonotype was recorded at least ten times. V is TRBV9 and J is TRBJ2-7; the match to TRBD2 covers 11 bases. The CDR3 is 15 amino acids. Trimming cost V 2 bases and J 3 bases; bases outside gene matches: 4. The germline gives CDR1 SGDLS, CDR2 YYNGEE. The CDR3 sequence: CASSVLAGGVYEQYF. The CDR3 coding sequence is TGTGCCAGCAGCGTCCTAGCGGGGGGCGTCTACGAGCAGTACTTC.

The rearrangement joins TRBV10-3 to TRBJ1-4; TRBD1 agrees at 7 bases. Trimming took 6 bases from V and 5 from J; bases not matched to a gene: 3. The CDR3 sequence is 13 residues long. CDR1 and CDR2 from the germline V gene are ENHRY and SYGVKD. CDR3 in DNA: TGTGCCATCAGCAGGGGGGAGAATGAAAAACTGTTTTTT. It translates to CAISRGENEKLFF.

The sample holds a few counts of this clonotype. The genes are TRBV20-1 and TRBJ1-5, with a weak D call TRBD1 (5 bases). Germline V CDR1 and CDR2: DFQATT, SNEGSKA (reference sequence). CDR3 size: 15 residues. V lost 7 bases and J 3 bases, leaving 19 bases between the germline ends. Here the CDR3 DNA reads TGCAGTGTTACAGACAGCGAAGCAATCAATCAGCCCCAGCATTTT. Translating it yields CSVTDSEAINQPQHF.

This clonotype was seen repeatedly, ten times or more. The V and J genes are TRBV29-1 and TRBJ2-5; 12 bases fit TRBD2. V was clipped by 6 bases and J by 0 bases; unmatched bases: 5. Germline lookup yields CDR1 SQVTM and CDR2 ANQGSEA. This CDR3 contains 15 residues. As DNA, the CDR3 is TGCAGCGTCCGGACTAGCGGGGCACACCAAGAGACCCAGTACTTC. Translation gives CSVRTSGAHQETQYF.

This clonotype was seen ten or more times. The rearrangement uses TRBV15 and TRBJ1-5, with D unresolved. V lost 4 bases and J lost 4, with 11 bases in between. Germline V gene lookup returns CDR1 LNHNV and CDR2 YYDKDF (reference sequence). The CDR3 is 14 residues long. The CDR3 coding sequence is TGTGCCACCAGCACCTGGGGTGTTAATCAGCCCCAGCATTTT. It translates to CATSTWGVNQPQHF.

This clonotype was counted ten times or more. The chain links TRBV12-3 or TRBV12-4 to TRBJ1-5; no firm D call. Trimming took off 6 bases at V and 7 bases at J, with 16 bases between the two ends. This CDR3 is built from 14 residues. CDR3 bases: TGTGCCAGCAGCTATAAAGGGAGTCGACAGCCCCAGCATTTT. Residues: CASSYKGSRQPQHF.

This clonotype was observed at least ten times. The chain employs TRBV15 and TRBJ1-2; 9 bases fit TRBD1. The J segment lost 6 bases and the V segment lost 5 bases, leaving 4 bases of the junction unmatched. This CDR3 contains 13 residues. Germline lookup yields CDR1 LNHNV and CDR2 YYDKDF (reference sequence). In DNA, the CDR3 is TGTGCCACCAGCCAAGGGACAGGGAATGGCTACACCTTC. Translating gives CATSQGTGNGYTF.

This clonotype was observed at least ten times. This sequence joins TRBV7-9 and TRBJ1-2; unclear D gene. Deletions cut 2 bases from V and 4 bases from J, with 14 bases between. CDR3 length: 15 amino acids. Germline CDR1 and CDR2: SEHNR and FQNEAQ (reference sequence). The CDR3 loop is CASSLLGPGSYGYTF. In nucleotides, the CDR3 is TGTGCCAGCAGCTTACTCGGCCCGGGGAGCTATGGCTACACCTTC.